This passage covers 14 T cell receptor beta chains from one sample sequenced in a study of blood T cell repertoires in COVID-19. Data came from immunoSEQ multiplex PCR; TCRdb stores just in-frame clones and leaves some out. This repertoire shows roughly 250,000 clones, about 89% found once; its top ten account for 2.3%. Sequenced input: peripheral blood. The receptors were gathered from a woman aged 45-65 years with acute or convalescent COVID-19.

The V gene is TRBV28, the J gene TRBJ2-7; 9 bases are shared with TRBD2. J lost 3 bases, V lost 2 bases, and 5 bases had no gene match. Germline values: CDR1 MDHEN, CDR2 SYDVKM. The CDR3 runs 15 residues. CDR3 protein: CASSLAASGIYEQYF. The CDR3 nucleotides read TGTGCCAGCAGTTTAGCGGCTAGCGGGATCTACGAGCAGTACTTC.

CDR3 coding DNA: TGTGCCAGCTCACCTCCCCTCTTAACAGATACGCAGTATTTT. Translating gives CASSPPLLTDTQYF. The chain employs TRBV18 and TRBJ2-3; D is uncertain. The CDR3 has 14 residues. Germline lookup yields CDR1 KGHSH and CDR2 LQKENI. V was pared by 3 bases and J by 3 bases, with 10 bases between. Together with reference TRBV18 and TRBJ2-3, the CDR3 gives the full variable domain: NAGVMQNPRHLVRRRGQEARLRCSPMKGHSHVYWYRQLPEEGLKFMVYLQKENIIDESGMPKERFSAEFPKEGPSILRIQQVVRGDSAAYFCASSPPLLTDTQYFGPGTRLTVL.

V and J are TRBV6-5 and TRBJ2-7; 7 nucleotides line up with TRBD2. Germline CDR1 MNHEY, CDR2 SVGAGI. The V segment lost 6 bases and the J segment 4 bases; nucleotides outside the gene matches: 9. The CDR3 is 14 residues long. CDR3 amino acids: CASRWGLAAYEQYF. The CDR3 DNA reads as TGTGCCAGCAGGTGGGGTCTAGCGGCGTACGAGCAGTACTTC.

This clone was seen just once. This chain uses TRBV6-5 with TRBJ2-5, with TRBD2 matching over 8 bases. V dropped 8 bases and J dropped 1; count of bases not matched to a gene: 9. Germline V CDR1 and CDR2: MNHEY, SVGAGI. The CDR3 runs to 15 residues. The CDR3 region has the DNA TGTGCCAGCGGGGGGGACGGGAGGGGCCAAGAGACCCAGTACTTC. Amino acids: CASGGDGRGQETQYF.

This clone has only one observation. This chain joins TRBV7-9 and TRBJ2-5; 7 nucleotides line up with TRBD2. The length of the CDR3 is 14 residues. From germline, CDR1 is SEHNR and CDR2 FQNEAQ (reference sequence). Losses at the gene ends were 2 bases for V and 5 bases for J; bases not matched to a gene: 5. CDR3 region: CASSLFAGVETQYF. As DNA, the CDR3 is TGTGCCAGCAGCTTATTTGCGGGGGTGGAGACCCAGTACTTC. The entire variable domain, with the rest obtained from reference TRBV7-9 and TRBJ2-5, is as follows: DTGVSQNPRHKITKRGQNVTFRCDPISEHNRLYWYRQTLGQGPEFLTYFQNEAQLEKSRLLSDRFSAERPKGSFSTLEIQRTEQGDSAMYLCASSLFAGVETQYFGPGTRLLVL.

The V and J genes are TRBV10-3 and TRBJ1-1; D is unresolved. Per the germline V gene, CDR1 is ENHRY and CDR2 is SYGVKD. The CDR3 runs 15 residues. Trimming removed 0 bases at V and 0 bases at J, with 8 bases between. In nucleotides, the CDR3 is TGTGCCATCAGTGAGTCGACTTACATGAACACTGAAGCTTTCTTT. Residues: CAISESTYMNTEAFF.

V usage is TRBV29-1 and J usage is TRBJ2-7; D unclear. The V gene lost 4 bases and the J gene lost 0 bases, with 7 bases spanning the gap. This CDR3 has 12 residues. Germline V lookup: CDR1 SQVTM, CDR2 ANQGSEA. The CDR3 protein is CSVGHDSYEQYF. The CDR3 nucleotides read TGCAGCGTTGGGCACGACTCCTACGAGCAGTACTTC.

The rearrangement uses TRBV5-1 and TRBJ2-5; 7 bases agree with TRBD2. With 0 bases clipped from V and 2 bases from J, the junction kept 7 bases outside the gene matches. This CDR3 comprises 16 residues. CDR1 is SGHRS and CDR2 is YFSETQ in the germline V gene. In DNA form, the CDR3 reads TGCGCCAGCAGCTTGGGATCTCCTAGCGGTCAAGAGACCCAGTACTTC. Translating it yields CASSLGSPSGQETQYF.

The J gene is TRBJ2-2, the V gene TRBV9; D may be TRBD2 (6 bases). The CDR3 is 15 amino acids. CDR1 is SGDLS and CDR2 is YYNGEE in the germline V gene. Trimming removed 2 bases at V and 7 bases at J, with 15 bases between. CDR3 sequence: CASSVLSPRGGELFF. The CDR3 bases are TGTGCCAGCAGCGTTCTATCCCCGCGGGGCGGGGAGCTGTTTTTT.

V is TRBV6-4 and J is TRBJ2-2; 7 nucleotides agree with TRBD1. Germline-derived CDR1 and CDR2 are MRHNA and SNTAGT. Unmatched junction bases numbered 7, after V lost 0 bases and J lost 3 bases. The CDR3 extends over 17 amino acids. CDR3 loop: CASSDSGPDRDTGELFF. For the CDR3, the DNA is TGTGCCAGCAGTGACTCGGGTCCAGACAGGGACACCGGGGAGCTGTTTTTT.

The chain joins TRBV2 to TRBJ2-3; 15 nucleotides align to TRBD2. V trimming: 6 bases; J trimming: 5 bases; junction bases outside the gene matches: 3. Germline V gene data show CDR1 as SNHLY and CDR2 as FYNNEI. The CDR3 spans 15 residues. This CDR3 reads CASRPGLAGGDTQYF. CDR3 coding DNA: TGTGCCAGCAGACCGGGACTAGCGGGAGGAGATACGCAGTATTTT. Full variable domain (remainder filled in from reference TRBV2 and TRBJ2-3): EPEVTQTPSHQVTQMGQEVILRCVPISNHLYFYWYRQILGQKVEFLVSFYNNEISEKSEIFDDQFSVERPDGSNFTLKIRSTKLEDSAMYFCASRPGLAGGDTQYFGPGTRLTVL.

A single count supports this clone. The chain couples TRBV3-1 (or the pseudogene TRBV3-2) to TRBJ1-1; perhaps TRBD1 as D (6 bases). Germline values: CDR1 LGHDT, CDR2 YNNKEL (reference sequence). V lost 0 bases and J 8 bases, leaving 10 bases between the germline ends. CDR3 length: 13 residues. This CDR3 is CASSQDFGTEAFF. CDR3 nucleotide sequence: TGTGCCAGCAGCCAAGATTTCGGGACAGAAGCTTTCTTT.

This clone has just one count. This chain links TRBV2 with TRBJ1-1; 7 bases agree with TRBD1. This CDR3 has 16 residues. Germline loops: CDR1 SNHLY, CDR2 FYNNEI. After removal of 6 bases from V and 5 bases from J, the junction contained 15 bases not matched to a gene. The CDR3 DNA is TGTGCCAGCAGGGCCGTCCTAGACAGGGCAAGAACTGAAGCTTTCTTT. Protein sequence: CASRAVLDRARTEAFF.

The chain carries TRBV9 and TRBJ2-3, with TRBD1 matching 9 bases. In germline, CDR1 is SGDLS, CDR2 YYNGEE. The CDR3 is 14 residues long. The ends lost 2 bases at V and 4 bases at J; junction bases unmatched: 2. This CDR3 is CASSVDRGPDTQYF. The CDR3 coding sequence is TGTGCCAGCAGCGTGGACAGGGGACCAGATACGCAGTATTTT.